This T cell receptor (beta chain) was sequenced for a study of CD8 T cells in ankylosing spondylitis. Study-level results: A TCR beta motif made of fewer than 10 highly homologous variants seemed typical of ankylosing spondylitis blood.

Trimming stripped 6 bases from V and 3 bases from J, with 21 bases between. Germline V CDR1 and CDR2: MNHEY, SMNVEV (reference sequence). This CDR3 spans 16 amino acids. With regard to this clonotype: Its antigen is not identified.

TCRdb reprocessed the 5' RACE reads with MiXCR, giving one entry per CDR3 protein. The sample consists of some 840,000 distinct CDR3 sequences, around 11% of them appearing once. The receptor was isolated from a male donor with ankylosing spondylitis. What was sequenced was blood, either unsorted or a sorted T cell fraction (not recorded which). The chain employs TRBV27 and TRBJ2-7; no reliable D call. DNA for the CDR3: TGTGCCAGCAGCCTAGGGCCGGGCTACCTGAACTACGAGCAGTACTTC. It translates to CASSLGPGYLNYEQYF.